The T cell receptor beta chain described here comes from a study of cytomegalovirus exposure and HLA in healthy donors. Primers included in the PCR were 60 Vbeta and 13 Jbeta primers. Method: immunoSEQ multiplex PCR; TCRdb's copy keeps in-frame clones and lacks some. The table lists under 200,000 clones, 55% to 70% of them singletons, with 2.8% in the top ten. The V end lost 2 bases, the J end lost 3 bases, and 11 bases lay between the germline ends. The CDR3 is made up of 15 amino acids. CDR1 is KGHSH and CDR2 is LQKENI in the germline V gene. The sequence came from a woman aged 40 to 50 in good health and CMV-seropositive. Sequencing used PBMCs. The V gene is TRBV18, the J gene TRBJ1-3; D remains unclear. This chain's CDR3 is CASSPDSYGGNTIYF. The CDR3 DNA sequence: TGTGCCAGCTCACCAGACTCATATGGTGGAAACACCATATATTTT.